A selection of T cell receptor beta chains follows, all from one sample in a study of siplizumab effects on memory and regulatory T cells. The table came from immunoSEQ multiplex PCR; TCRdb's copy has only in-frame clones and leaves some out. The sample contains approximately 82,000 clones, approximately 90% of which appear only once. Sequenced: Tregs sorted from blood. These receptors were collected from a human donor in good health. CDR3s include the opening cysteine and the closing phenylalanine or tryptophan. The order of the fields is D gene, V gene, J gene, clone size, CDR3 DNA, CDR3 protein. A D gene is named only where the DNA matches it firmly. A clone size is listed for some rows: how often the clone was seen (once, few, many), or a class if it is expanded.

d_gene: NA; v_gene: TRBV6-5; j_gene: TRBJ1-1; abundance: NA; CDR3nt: TGTGCCAGCAGTCATGGGGCTGAAGCTTTCTTT; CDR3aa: CASSHGAEAFF
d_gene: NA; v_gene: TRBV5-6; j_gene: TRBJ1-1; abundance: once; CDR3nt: TGTGCCAGCAGCGACCCCGACAGGAGATACGACACTGAAGCTTTCTTT; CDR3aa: CASSDPDRRYDTEAFF
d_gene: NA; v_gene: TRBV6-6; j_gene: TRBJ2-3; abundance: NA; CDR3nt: TGTGCCAGCAGTACGAACACAGATACGCAGTATTTT; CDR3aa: CASSTNTDTQYF
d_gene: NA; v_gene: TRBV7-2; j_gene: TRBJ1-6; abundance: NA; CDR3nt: TGTGCCAGCAGCCGAGGCGGTTCACCCCTCCACTTT; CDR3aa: CASSRGGSPLHF
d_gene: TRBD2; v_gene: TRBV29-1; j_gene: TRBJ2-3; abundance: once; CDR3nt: TGCAGCGTTGAGAGGCTAGCGGTGGCAGATACGCAGTATTTT; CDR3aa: CSVERLAVADTQYF
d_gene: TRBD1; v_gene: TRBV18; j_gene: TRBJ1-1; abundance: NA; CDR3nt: TGTGCCAGCTCACCGACGACAGGGGTTTACACTGAAGCTTTCTTT; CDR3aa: CASSPTTGVYTEAFF
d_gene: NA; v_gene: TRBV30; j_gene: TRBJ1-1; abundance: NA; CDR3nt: TGTGCCTGGAGTGTCGGAGGGGGGGGACCACAGAGATTAAACACTGAAGCTTTCTTT; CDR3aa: CAWSVGGGGPQRLNTEAFF
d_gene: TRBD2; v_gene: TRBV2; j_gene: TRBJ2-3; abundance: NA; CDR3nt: TGTGCCAGCAGTCCGGGGGGGCCTACAGATACGCAGTATTTT; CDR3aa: CASSPGGPTDTQYF
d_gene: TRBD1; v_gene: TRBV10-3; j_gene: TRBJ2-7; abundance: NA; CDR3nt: TGTGCCATCAGCGAGAGAGGGGACAGGGTCTACGAGCAGTACTTC; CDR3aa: CAISERGDRVYEQYF
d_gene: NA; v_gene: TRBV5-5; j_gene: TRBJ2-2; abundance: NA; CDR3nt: TGTGCCAGCACCGACTTCGACAGCAAGAACACCGGGGAGCTGTTTTTT; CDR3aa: CASTDFDSKNTGELFF
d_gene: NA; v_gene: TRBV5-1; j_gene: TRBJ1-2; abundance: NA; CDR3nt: TGCGCCAGCAGCTTATCAGGGGTAGGCAACTATGGCTACACCTTC; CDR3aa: CASSLSGVGNYGYTF
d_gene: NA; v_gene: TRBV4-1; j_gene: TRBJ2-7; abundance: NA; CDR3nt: TGCGCCAGCAGCCAAGGGGACTTGTACGAGCAGTACTTC; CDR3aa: CASSQGDLYEQYF
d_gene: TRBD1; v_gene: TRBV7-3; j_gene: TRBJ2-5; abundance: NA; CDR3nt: TGTGCCAGCAGTCGACAGGGGCAAGAGACCCAGTACTTC; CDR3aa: CASSRQGQETQYF
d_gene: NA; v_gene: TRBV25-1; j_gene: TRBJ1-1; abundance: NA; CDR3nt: TGTGCCAGCGGGGGTATGGGCACTGAAGCTTTCTTT; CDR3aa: CASGGMGTEAFF
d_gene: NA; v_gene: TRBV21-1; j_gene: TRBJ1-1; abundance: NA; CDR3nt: TGTGCCAGCAGCAGCAGACAGGATCTGGGAACTGAAGCTTTCTTT; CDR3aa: CASSSRQDLGTEAFF
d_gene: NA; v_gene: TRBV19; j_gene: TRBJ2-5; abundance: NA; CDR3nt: TGTGCCAGTAGGAACTTGTACCAAGAGACCCAGTACTTC; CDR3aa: CASRNLYQETQYF
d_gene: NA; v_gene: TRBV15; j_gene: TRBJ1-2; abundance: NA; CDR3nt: TGTGCCACCAGCAGAGATAGGAGTTATGGCTACACCTTC; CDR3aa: CATSRDRSYGYTF
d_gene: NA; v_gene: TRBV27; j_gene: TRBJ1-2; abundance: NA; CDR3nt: TGTGCCAGCAGACCTCAGACAGGACGATATGGCTACACCTTC; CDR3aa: CASRPQTGRYGYTF
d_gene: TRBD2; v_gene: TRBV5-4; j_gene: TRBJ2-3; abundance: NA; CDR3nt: TGTGCCAGCAGCCCTCCTAGCGGGGGGACAGATACGCAGTATTTT; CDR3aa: CASSPPSGGTDTQYF